The clone carrying this T cell receptor beta chain was seen only a few times. Its antigen is not known. The data originate from a study of blood T cells in healthy people across ages. Findings and caveats of the study: A strong correlation was found between TCR beta diversity and the percentage of naive T cells.

The CDR3 totals 11 residues. Trimming removed 2 bases at V and 13 bases at J, with 9 bases between. Extraction of total RNA produced a minimum of 6 micrograms from each sample. Together with a sample-barcoded 5' primer, a J-beta primer mix was included in a second PCR lasting 7 to 11 cycles. Through a template-switch adaptor with 12 random nucleotides, each cDNA molecule received a tag. TCRdb processed the 5' RACE reads anew with MiXCR; each CDR3 protein has one entry. The table has some 800,000 distinct CDR3 sequences, 20% to 25% seen once; the top ten hold under 4.5%. These same data were also listed under a study on T cells of mothers and their children. That work adds: During the second PCR, the M1S primer introduced sample barcodes along with 2-4 random nucleotides.

This chain joins TRBV12-3 or TRBV12-4 and TRBJ2-1; D not certain. This receptor was identified in a boy between 10 and 17 years old in good health. Sequenced material: blood. CDR3 loop: CASSLSSIQFF. The CDR3 DNA is TGTGCCAGCAGTTTATCCTCAATCCAGTTCTTC.